The source of this TCR beta chain is a study of response to subunit inactivated influenza vaccine. Study-level results: The authors suggested that every seasonal influenza vaccination recruits few new T cells.

TCRdb passed the RT-PCR reads through MiXCR, listing each CDR3 protein once. The data contain about 500,000 distinct CDR3 sequences, 15% to 20% of them singletons. Remarks on this clonotype: Its target is unknown.

Trimming shortened V by 7 bases and J by 1 base, and 14 bases separated the two germline ends. The CDR3 is 15 amino acids. Germline loops: CDR1 MDHEN, CDR2 SYDVKM. The sample here was CD4+ T cells sorted from PBMCs, taken roughly 24 months after vaccination. The receptor was isolated from a man aged 45-69 years who received an inactivated influenza vaccine. The V and J genes are TRBV28 and TRBJ1-5; a weak D match, TRBD1 (5 bases). CDR3 sequence reads: CASTPGAGSNQPQHF. Written as DNA, the CDR3 is TGTGCCAGCACCCCTGGGGCAGGGAGCAATCAGCCCCAGCATTTT.